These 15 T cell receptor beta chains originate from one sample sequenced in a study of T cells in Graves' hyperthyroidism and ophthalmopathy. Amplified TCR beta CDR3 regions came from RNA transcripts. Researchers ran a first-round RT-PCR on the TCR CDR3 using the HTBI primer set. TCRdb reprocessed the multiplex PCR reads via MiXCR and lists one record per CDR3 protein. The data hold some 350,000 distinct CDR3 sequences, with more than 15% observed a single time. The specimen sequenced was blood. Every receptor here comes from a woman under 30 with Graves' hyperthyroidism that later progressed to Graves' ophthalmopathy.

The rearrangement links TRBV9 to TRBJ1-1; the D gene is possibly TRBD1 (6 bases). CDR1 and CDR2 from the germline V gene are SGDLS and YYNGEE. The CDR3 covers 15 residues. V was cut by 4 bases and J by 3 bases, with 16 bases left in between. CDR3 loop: CASSPRGGEDTEAFF. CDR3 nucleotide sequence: TGTGCCAGCAGCCCTAGAGGGGGGGAGGACACTGAAGCTTTCTTT.

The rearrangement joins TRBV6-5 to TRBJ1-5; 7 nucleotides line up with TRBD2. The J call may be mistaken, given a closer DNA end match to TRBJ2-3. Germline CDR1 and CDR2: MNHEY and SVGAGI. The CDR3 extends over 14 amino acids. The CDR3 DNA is TGTGCCAGCAGTTACTCGGGGGGGGAGCGGCCCCAGTATTTT. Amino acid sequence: CASSYSGGERPQYF.

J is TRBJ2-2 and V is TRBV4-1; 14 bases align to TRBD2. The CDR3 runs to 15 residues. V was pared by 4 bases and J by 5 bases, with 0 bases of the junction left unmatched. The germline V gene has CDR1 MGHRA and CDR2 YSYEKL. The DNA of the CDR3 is TGCGCCAGCAGCCGACTAGCGGGAGGGACCGGGGAGCTGTTTTTT. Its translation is CASSRLAGGTGELFF.

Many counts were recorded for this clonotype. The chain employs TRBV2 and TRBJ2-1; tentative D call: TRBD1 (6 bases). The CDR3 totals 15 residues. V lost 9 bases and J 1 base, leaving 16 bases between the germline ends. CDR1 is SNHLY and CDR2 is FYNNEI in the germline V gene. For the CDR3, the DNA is TGTGCCAGTCGCCAGGGGACCCTTTCCTACAATGAGCAGTTCTTC. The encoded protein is CASRQGTLSYNEQFF.

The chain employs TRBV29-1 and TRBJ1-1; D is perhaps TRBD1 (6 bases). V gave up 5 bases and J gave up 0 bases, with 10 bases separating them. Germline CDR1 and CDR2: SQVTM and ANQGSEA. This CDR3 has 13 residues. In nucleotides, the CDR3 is TGCAGCGTTTCCGACAGGCTGAACACTGAAGCTTTCTTT. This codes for CSVSDRLNTEAFF.

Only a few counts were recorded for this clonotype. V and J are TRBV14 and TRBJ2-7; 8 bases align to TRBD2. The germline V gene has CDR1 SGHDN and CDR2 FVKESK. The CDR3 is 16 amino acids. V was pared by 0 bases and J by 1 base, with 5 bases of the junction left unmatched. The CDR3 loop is CASSQDSLAASYEQYF. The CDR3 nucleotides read TGTGCCAGCAGCCAAGATTCACTAGCGGCATCCTACGAGCAGTACTTC.

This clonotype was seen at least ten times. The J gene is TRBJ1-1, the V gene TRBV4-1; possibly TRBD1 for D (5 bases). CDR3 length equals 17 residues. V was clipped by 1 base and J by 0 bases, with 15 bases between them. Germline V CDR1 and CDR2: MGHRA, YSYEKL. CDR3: CASSQAAPGTVNTEAFF. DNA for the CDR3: TGCGCCAGCAGCCAAGCGGCCCCGGGGACGGTGAACACTGAAGCTTTCTTT.

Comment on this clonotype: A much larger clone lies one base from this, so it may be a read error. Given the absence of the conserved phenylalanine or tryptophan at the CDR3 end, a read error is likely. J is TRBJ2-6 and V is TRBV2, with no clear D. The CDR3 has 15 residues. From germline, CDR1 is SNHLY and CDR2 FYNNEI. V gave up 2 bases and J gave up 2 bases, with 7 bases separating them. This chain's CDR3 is CASSEKGTGANVLTY. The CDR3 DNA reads TGTGCCAGCAGTGAAAAGGGCACTGGGGCCAACGTCCTGACTTAC.

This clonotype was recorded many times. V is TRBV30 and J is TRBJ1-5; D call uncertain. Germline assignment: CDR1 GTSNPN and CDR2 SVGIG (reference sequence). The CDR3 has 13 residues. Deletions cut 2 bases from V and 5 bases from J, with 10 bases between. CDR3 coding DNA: TGTGCCTGGAGTTTGGACGGTGATCAGCCCCAGCATTTT. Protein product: CAWSLDGDQPQHF.

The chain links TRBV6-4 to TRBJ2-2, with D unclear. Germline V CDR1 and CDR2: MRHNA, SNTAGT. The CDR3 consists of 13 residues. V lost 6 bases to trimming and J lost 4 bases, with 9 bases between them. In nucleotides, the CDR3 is TGTGCCAGCAGCGCCTCAGGCACCGGGGAGCTGTTTTTT. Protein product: CASSASGTGELFF.

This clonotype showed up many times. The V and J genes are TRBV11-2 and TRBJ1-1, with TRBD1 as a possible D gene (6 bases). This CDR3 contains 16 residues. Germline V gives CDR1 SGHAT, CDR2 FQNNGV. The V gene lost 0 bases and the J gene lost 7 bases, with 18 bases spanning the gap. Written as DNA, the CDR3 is TGTGCCAGCAGCTTAGAGTGGGGGGGCCCCTACGGTGAAGCTTTCTTT. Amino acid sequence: CASSLEWGGPYGEAFF.

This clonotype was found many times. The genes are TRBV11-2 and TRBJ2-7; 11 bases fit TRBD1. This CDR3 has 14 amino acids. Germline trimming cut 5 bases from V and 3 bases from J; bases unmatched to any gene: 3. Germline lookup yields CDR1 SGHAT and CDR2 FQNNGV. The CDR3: CASSQGQGVYEQYF. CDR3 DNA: TGTGCCAGCAGCCAGGGACAGGGGGTCTACGAGCAGTACTTC. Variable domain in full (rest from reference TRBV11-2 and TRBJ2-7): EAGVAQSPRYKIIEKRQSVAFWCNPISGHATLYWYQQILGQGPKLLIQFQNNGVVDDSQLPKDRFSAERLKGVDSTLKIQPAKLEDSAVYLCASSQGQGVYEQYFGPGTRLTVT.

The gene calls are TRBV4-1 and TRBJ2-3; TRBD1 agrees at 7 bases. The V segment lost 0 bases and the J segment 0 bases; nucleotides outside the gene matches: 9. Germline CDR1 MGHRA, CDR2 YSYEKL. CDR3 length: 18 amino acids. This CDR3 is CASSQERGTATSTDTQYF. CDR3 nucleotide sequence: TGCGCCAGCAGCCAAGAGAGGGGGACAGCCACTAGCACAGATACGCAGTATTTT.

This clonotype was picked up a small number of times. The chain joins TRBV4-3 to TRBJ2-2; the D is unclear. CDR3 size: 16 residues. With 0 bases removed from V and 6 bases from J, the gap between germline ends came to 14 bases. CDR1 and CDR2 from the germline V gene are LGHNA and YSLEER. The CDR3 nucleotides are TGCGCCAGCAGCCAAGATGTGAGCCTTAACGCCGGGGAGCTGTTTTTT. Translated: CASSQDVSLNAGELFF.

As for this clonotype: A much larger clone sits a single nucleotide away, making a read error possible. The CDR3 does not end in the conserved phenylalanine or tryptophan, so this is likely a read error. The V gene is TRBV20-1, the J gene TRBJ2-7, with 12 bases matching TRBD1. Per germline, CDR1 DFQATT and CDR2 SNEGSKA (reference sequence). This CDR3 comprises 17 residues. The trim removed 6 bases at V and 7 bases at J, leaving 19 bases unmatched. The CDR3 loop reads CSAMSRDRGLLGGEQYL. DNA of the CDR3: TGCAGTGCCATGTCCCGGGACAGGGGGCTCCTGGGGGGGGAGCAGTACCTC.